A single T cell receptor (beta chain) is shown here with its context. As yet, its antigen is unknown. At least 6.5 million PBMCs were isolated per sample. Extracted total RNA amounted to at least 5.5 micrograms for each sample. Alongside a J-beta primer mix, a sample-barcoded 5' primer served in a second PCR lasting 7 to 11 cycles. TCRdb called the 5' RACE reads again in MiXCR, with one record for every CDR3 protein. The repertoire consists of about 770,000 distinct CDR3 sequences, with roughly 44% occurring once and the leading ten covering about 19%. The record originates from a study of blood T cells in healthy people across ages. Findings of the study overall: Per million T cells, the diversity of TCR beta decreased roughly linearly as age advanced.

Germline V gene lookup returns CDR1 SGHTA and CDR2 FQGNSA. The CDR3 consists of 15 residues. Deletions cut 5 bases from V and 2 bases from J, with 13 bases between. This receptor was obtained from a man aged 60 to 69 in good health. The sample consisted of blood. The chain couples TRBV7-2 to TRBJ2-1; TRBD2 might be the D (7 bases). The CDR3 spells CASSNSGGPYNEQFF. CDR3 sequence (DNA): TGTGCCAGCAGCAATTCGGGGGGCCCCTACAATGAGCAGTTCTTC.